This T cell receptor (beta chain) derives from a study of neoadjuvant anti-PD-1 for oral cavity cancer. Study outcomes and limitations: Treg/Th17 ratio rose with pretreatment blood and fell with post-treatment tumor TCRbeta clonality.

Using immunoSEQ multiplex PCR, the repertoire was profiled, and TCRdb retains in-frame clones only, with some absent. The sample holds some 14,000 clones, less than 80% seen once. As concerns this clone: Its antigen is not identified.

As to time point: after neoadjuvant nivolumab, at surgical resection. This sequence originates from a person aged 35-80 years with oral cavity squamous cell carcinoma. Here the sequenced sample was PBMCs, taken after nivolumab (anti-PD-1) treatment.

The CDR3 DNA sequence: TGTGCCAGCAGCCGCCGGGATGCCTACGAGCAGTACTTC. This gives the protein CASSRRDAYEQYF. This chain connects TRBV7-9 to TRBJ2-7; perhaps TRBD2 as D (5 bases). The CDR3 consists of 13 residues. Deletions cut 5 bases from V and 2 bases from J, with 10 bases between. The germline gives CDR1 SEHNR, CDR2 FQNEAQ (reference sequence).